The next 15 T cell receptor beta chains were all read from a single sample in a study of blood T cell repertoires in COVID-19 (dated by TCRdb to 2018 to 2021). Libraries were built with the immunoSEQ multiplex PCR assay. TCRdb's version of the immuneACCESS table is confined to in-frame rearrangements and falls short of the full clone set. An unresolved V gene accounts for under half of the shortfall where checked; the remainder is of unknown origin. The sample records around 300,000 clones, around 90% of which are singletons. Jointly, the top ten make up 2.5% to 3% of the sample. Material for sequencing was PBMCs or T cells enriched from blood (not recorded which). The receptors here all came from a woman aged 45-59 years who had recovered from COVID-19.

The chain recombines TRBV5-4 with TRBJ2-1, with D possibly TRBD1 on 6 matching bases. Germline loops: CDR1 SGHNT, CDR2 YYREEE (reference sequence). The CDR3 is 15 amino acids. The V end was cut by 3 bases, the J end by 1 base, with 11 bases between. Written as DNA, the CDR3 is TGTGCCAGCAGCTCGGACAGACGATCCTACAATGAGCAGTTCTTC. Translation gives CASSSDRRSYNEQFF.

This chain uses TRBV30 with TRBJ2-7; 8 bases agree with TRBD1. With 0 bases clipped from V and 3 bases from J, the junction kept 4 bases outside the gene matches. CDR1 is GTSNPN and CDR2 is SVGIG in the germline V gene (reference sequence). The length of the CDR3 is 14 residues. The CDR3 DNA sequence: TGTGCCTGGAGTGTACGGGACAGGTTCTACGAGCAGTACTTC. Residues: CAWSVRDRFYEQYF.

This rearrangement joins TRBV27 to TRBJ1-3, with 7 bases lining up with TRBD1. This CDR3 is built from 14 residues. The germline V gene has CDR1 MNHEY and CDR2 SMNVEV (reference sequence). J lost 3 bases, V lost 5 bases, and 4 bases had no gene match. CDR3: CASSKSGGGNTIYF. The CDR3 nucleotides read TGTGCCAGCAGTAAATCAGGGGGTGGAAACACCATATATTTT.

This chain connects TRBV5-6 to TRBJ2-2; 8 bases align to TRBD2. This CDR3 is built from 15 residues. Germline CDR1 SGHDT, CDR2 YYEEEE. The V segment lost 2 bases and the J segment 5 bases; nucleotides outside the gene matches: 5. For the CDR3, the DNA is TGTGCCAGCAGCTTAATAGCGGGAAGGACCGGGGAGCTGTTTTTT. Amino acid sequence: CASSLIAGRTGELFF. Complete variable domain (other parts from reference TRBV5-6 and TRBJ2-2): DAGVTQSPTHLIKTRGQQVTLRCSPKSGHDTVSWYQQALGQGPQFIFQYYEEEERQRGNFPDRFSGHQFPNYSSELNVNALLLGDSALYLCASSLIAGRTGELFFGEGSRLTVL.

The chain combines TRBV11-2 with TRBJ2-1; no clear D. Germline-derived CDR1 and CDR2 are SGHAT and FQNNGV. V was pared by 2 bases and J by 0 bases, with 8 bases between. The CDR3 runs to 15 residues. The CDR3 DNA follows: TGTGCCAGCAGCTTAATATTTAGCTCCTACAATGAGCAGTTCTTC. Translating gives CASSLIFSSYNEQFF.

V usage is TRBV12-3 or TRBV12-4 and J usage is TRBJ1-1; 7 bases fit TRBD1. The ends lost 7 bases at V and 8 bases at J; junction bases unmatched: 10. The CDR3 consists of 13 residues. Written as DNA, the CDR3 is TGTGCCAGCACGGACCCACTCAGGGGGGAAGCTTTCTTT. Translated, it gives CASTDPLRGEAFF.

A single count supports this clone. V usage is TRBV18 and J usage is TRBJ1-1; TRBD1 matches 10 bases. Germline V gives CDR1 KGHSH, CDR2 LQKENI. V lost 5 bases to trimming and J lost 5 bases; unmatched junction nucleotides: 2. There are 13 residues in the CDR3. Here the CDR3 DNA reads TGTGCCAGCTCAACGGACAGGGGGACTGAAGCTTTCTTT. Protein: CASSTDRGTEAFF.

V is TRBV2 and J is TRBJ2-1, with TRBD2 matching 8 bases. Germline V gene data show CDR1 as SNHLY and CDR2 as FYNNEI. V dropped 5 bases and J dropped 6; count of bases not matched to a gene: 21. The CDR3 loop spans 19 amino acids. Written as DNA, the CDR3 is TGTGCCAGCAGTAAACTGGGAGGACTAGCCCTAGAAGCTCCCAATGAGCAGTTCTTC. Translation: CASSKLGGLALEAPNEQFF.

The chain joins TRBV28 to TRBJ1-2, with TRBD1 matching 9 bases. The V gene end was trimmed by 4 bases and the J gene end by 2 bases; junction bases not matched to a gene: 8. Germline-derived CDR1 and CDR2 are MDHEN and SYDVKM. The CDR3 totals 16 residues. CDR3 residues: CASSYPPGTGNYGYTF. The CDR3 DNA is TGTGCCAGCAGTTATCCACCAGGGACAGGGAACTATGGCTACACCTTC.

This clone has a single count. V gene TRBV5-6 combines with J gene TRBJ2-7, with 8 nucleotides matching TRBD2. The trim removed 4 bases at V and 4 bases at J, leaving 7 bases unmatched. The CDR3 runs to 14 residues. The germline V gene has CDR1 SGHDT and CDR2 YYEEEE. This CDR3 reads CASSPTSVPYEQYF. The CDR3 nucleotides read TGTGCCAGCAGCCCGACTAGCGTTCCTTACGAGCAGTACTTC.

V usage is TRBV18 and J usage is TRBJ1-1; D unclear. With 6 bases removed from V and 1 base from J, the gap between germline ends came to 9 bases. CDR1 KGHSH and CDR2 LQKENI come from the germline V gene. The CDR3 length is 13 residues. The CDR3 sequence: CASSGDSNTEAFF. The CDR3 DNA follows: TGTGCCAGCTCCGGAGATTCGAACACTGAAGCTTTCTTT.

The chain recombines TRBV27 with TRBJ2-3; 10 bases are shared with TRBD2. The ends lost 8 bases at V and 0 bases at J; junction bases unmatched: 8. The CDR3 extends over 16 amino acids. Germline V lookup: CDR1 MNHEY, CDR2 SMNVEV (reference sequence). CDR3 DNA: TGTGCCAGCCGTCTAGCGGGGGAGTCTAGCACAGATACGCAGTATTTT. Protein product: CASRLAGESSTDTQYF.

The rearrangement joins TRBV7-8 to TRBJ2-4; the D gene is possibly TRBD2 (7 bases). This CDR3 spans 15 amino acids. CDR1 SGHVS and CDR2 FQNEAQ come from the germline V gene. V dropped 4 bases and J dropped 8 bases, with 18 bases sitting between them. The CDR3 DNA follows: TGTGCCAGCAGCTCTACCCTCGGGGGGCTGGACATTCAGTACTTC. Encoded protein: CASSSTLGGLDIQYF.

The V gene is TRBV2, the J gene TRBJ2-3; tentatively, D is TRBD2 (6 bases). V lost 0 bases to trimming and J lost 6 bases, with 10 bases between them. Germline CDR1 reads SNHLY; CDR2 reads FYNNEI. There are 14 residues in the CDR3. In nucleotides, the CDR3 is TGTGCCAGCAGTGAAGCGCGGGGTTTGGATACGCAGTATTTT. Its protein product is CASSEARGLDTQYF. The whole variable domain, filled in from reference TRBV2 and TRBJ2-3, reads EPEVTQTPSHQVTQMGQEVILRCVPISNHLYFYWYRQILGQKVEFLVSFYNNEISEKSEIFDDQFSVERPDGSNFTLKIRSTKLEDSAMYFCASSEARGLDTQYFGPGTRLTVL.

This sequence joins TRBV3-1 (or the pseudogene TRBV3-2) and TRBJ1-1, with TRBD1 matching over 10 bases. The CDR3 covers 17 residues. Trimming removed 3 bases from V and 5 bases from J; junction bases left unmatched: 12. The germline V gene encodes CDR1 LGHDT and CDR2 YNNKEL (reference sequence). The CDR3 here is CASSHSLPGQGRTEAFF. The DNA of the CDR3 is TGTGCCAGCAGCCATTCTCTACCGGGACAGGGGAGGACTGAAGCTTTCTTT.